This T cell receptor (beta chain) was recovered during a study of T cells expressing NK-cell markers. Study at large: Source material for TCR beta repertoires consisted of sorted CD3+CD56+NKG2C+, CD3+CD56+NKG2C- and CD3+CD56-NKG2C+ T cells. Sequencing covered eight donors, seven HCMV-seropositive and one seronegative.

A note on this clonotype: Its cognate antigen is unknown.

5'RACE template switching with UMIs produced the TCR beta cDNA. TCRdb reprocessed the 5' RACE reads, keeping one entry per CDR3 protein, no DNA. Its table lists roughly 420,000 distinct CDR3 sequences. Overall study findings and caveats: It was still unclear whether expanded NKG2C+ T cell clones were HCMV specific.

The sequenced material came from blood T cells: a sorted CD56 or NKG2C T cell subset, CD4+ or CD8+ T cells, or bulk PBMC T cells (not recorded which). The TCR comes from a woman between 18 and 75 years old in good health.

Here the CDR3 reads CASNPAGGDEKLFF. The chain recombines TRBV7-9 with TRBJ1-4; checking the TCRdb D call of TRBD1 is not possible without DNA. This CDR3 is 14 amino acids long. Germline loops: CDR1 SEHNR, CDR2 FQNEAQ (reference sequence).